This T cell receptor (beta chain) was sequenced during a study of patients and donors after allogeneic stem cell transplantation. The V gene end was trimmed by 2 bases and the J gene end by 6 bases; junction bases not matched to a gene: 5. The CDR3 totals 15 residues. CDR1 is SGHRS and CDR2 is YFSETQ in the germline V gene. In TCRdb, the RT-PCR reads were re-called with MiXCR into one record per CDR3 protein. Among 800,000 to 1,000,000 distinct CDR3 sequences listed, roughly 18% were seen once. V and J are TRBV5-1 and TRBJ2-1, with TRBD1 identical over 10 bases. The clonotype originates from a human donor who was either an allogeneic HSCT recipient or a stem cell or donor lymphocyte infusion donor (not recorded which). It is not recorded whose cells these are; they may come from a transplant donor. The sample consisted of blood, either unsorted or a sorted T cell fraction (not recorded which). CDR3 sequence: CASSFGTGAFNEQFF. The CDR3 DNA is TGCGCCAGCAGCTTCGGGACAGGGGCCTTCAATGAGCAGTTCTTC.